This passage covers 8 T cell receptor beta chains from one sample sequenced in a study of control samples from healthy donors and cancer patients. Assay: immunoSEQ multiplex PCR; the TCRdb copy retains only in-frame clones and omits some. The table includes tens of thousands of clones, around 85% detected once. The sample taken for sequencing was blood. These receptors originate from a man aged 35-49 years in good health.

The chain is built from TRBV27 and TRBJ2-5; D remains unclear. CDR1 and CDR2 from the germline V gene are MNHEY and SMNVEV (reference sequence). Trimming removed 5 bases at V and 5 bases at J, with 9 bases between. The CDR3 consists of 12 residues. The CDR3 DNA reads as TGTGCCAGCAGTGCCGTCGGGGAGACCCAGTACTTC. Translated, it gives CASSAVGETQYF.

This chain links TRBV5-4 with TRBJ2-7; tentatively, D is TRBD2 (5 bases). Germline values: CDR1 SGHNT, CDR2 YYREEE (reference sequence). Trimming took 4 bases from V and 0 from J, leaving 8 bases between them. The CDR3 spans 13 residues. The CDR3 loop reads CASSPGVSYEQYF. The DNA of the CDR3 is TGTGCCAGCAGCCCCGGGGTCTCCTACGAGCAGTACTTC.

As regards this clone: Sequence at one end of the junction differs from germline and may be a read error. V and J are TRBV20-1 and TRBJ2-3; weak D call: TRBD2 (6 bases). The CDR3 length is 17 residues. Per the germline V gene, CDR1 is DFQATT and CDR2 is SNEGSKA (reference sequence). The CDR3 spells CSASRSAGSTSTDTPYF. CDR3 bases: TGCAGTGCTAGTAGGTCGGCTGGCTCCACTAGCACAGATACGCCGTATTTT.

This chain uses TRBV9 with TRBJ2-3; D remains ambiguous. The CDR3 loop spans 16 amino acids. Trimming took off 0 bases at V and 2 bases at J, with 13 bases between the two ends. Germline V CDR1 and CDR2: SGDLS, YYNGEE. CDR3 region: CASSVEGGAHTDTQYF. The CDR3 bases are TGTGCCAGCAGCGTAGAGGGCGGCGCCCACACAGATACGCAGTATTTT.

V is TRBV4-3 and J is TRBJ1-2; D is perhaps TRBD1 (5 bases). Trimming took 0 bases from V and 3 from J, leaving 17 bases between them. CDR3 length: 17 residues. CDR1 LGHNA and CDR2 YSLEER come from the germline V gene. In DNA form, the CDR3 reads TGCGCCAGCAGCCAAGATCTCTCCCAGGGTGGGCACTATGGCTACACCTTC. Translated, it gives CASSQDLSQGGHYGYTF.

V gene TRBV11-3 combines with J gene TRBJ1-2; TRBD1 is a possible D gene (5 bases). The V gene's germline CDR1 is SGHNT and CDR2 YENEEA. This CDR3 region has 14 residues. Trimming removed 6 bases at V and 1 base at J, with 12 bases between. The CDR3 here is CASSSDSFNYGYTF. The CDR3 region has the DNA TGTGCCAGCAGTTCTGACAGCTTTAACTATGGCTACACCTTC. Variable domain in full (rest from reference TRBV11-3 and TRBJ1-2): EAGVVQSPRYKIIEKKQPVAFWCNPISGHNTLYWYLQNLGQGPELLIRYENEEAVDDSQLPKDRFSAERLKGVDSTLKIQPAELGDSAVYLCASSSDSFNYGYTFGSGTRLTVV.

The chain combines TRBV11-3 with TRBJ1-1; possible D gene TRBD1, 6 bases. The CDR3 contains 14 residues. V lost 3 bases to trimming and J lost 2 bases, with 10 bases between them. From germline, CDR1 is SGHNT and CDR2 YENEEA. This CDR3 is CASSFSRGNTEAFF. CDR3 DNA sequence: TGTGCCAGCAGCTTCAGCAGGGGTAACACTGAAGCTTTCTTT. The full variable domain, with the rest looked up from reference TRBV11-3 and TRBJ1-1, is EAGVVQSPRYKIIEKKQPVAFWCNPISGHNTLYWYLQNLGQGPELLIRYENEEAVDDSQLPKDRFSAERLKGVDSTLKIQPAELGDSAVYLCASSFSRGNTEAFFGQGTRLTVV.

The chain is built from TRBV5-4 and TRBJ1-2, with TRBD1 matching 7 bases. This CDR3 is 14 amino acids long. Germline trimming cut 4 bases from V and 8 bases from J; bases unmatched to any gene: 11. CDR1 is SGHNT, CDR2 YYREEE, per germline (reference sequence). CDR3 nucleotide sequence: TGTGCCAGCAGCCCCCGGGACAGAGGGCAGGGCTACACCTTC. Amino acid sequence: CASSPRDRGQGYTF.